Sequencing of this T cell receptor beta chain was carried out in a study of blood T cell repertoires in COVID-19. Study context: Samples came from the United States, Italy and Spain, spanning acute and convalescent COVID-19. PBMCs, B-cell-depleted T cells, or T cells were the source of the cDNA or gDNA that made up the material.

J was trimmed by 6 bases and V by 8 bases; bases with no gene match: 8. Germline V gives CDR1 SNHLY, CDR2 FYNNEI. The CDR3 extends over 14 amino acids. This clone appeared once. Original data processing: For nucleated cells, counts were estimated from reference gene primer amplification. Clones were read by immunoSEQ multiplex PCR, and TCRdb kept only the in-frame ones, dropping some. V, J and clone size reflect that table, while D and trimming were determined from the DNA. The data contain about 190,000 clones, about 80% of them singletons. Input material: peripheral blood. The receptor's source is a man aged 55 to 70 with acute or convalescent COVID-19. This chain links TRBV2 with TRBJ2-7; 12 nucleotides match TRBD2. Here the CDR3 DNA reads TGTGCCAGCTTTATCGGGACTAGCGGGTCCGAGCAGTACTTC. Translated: CASFIGTSGSEQYF.